These T cell receptor beta chains were read from a single sample in a study of vaccination effects on CD4 cells after COVID-19. The antigens for these receptors are not known. Generated by immunoSEQ multiplex PCR, the TCRdb table keeps only in-frame clones and is missing some. The sample holds tens of thousands of clones, around 73% seen once. Sequences were derived from CD4+ T cells from PBMCs cultured with a peptide pool, sampled before COVID-19 vaccination. These receptor sequences come from a human donor who had a prior SARS-CoV-2 infection. Both conserved end residues are part of each CDR3. A D gene is named only where the DNA matches it firmly. The size field is filled for only some rows; it gives once, few, many or a size class.

J gene | clone size | D gene | V gene | CDR3 protein | CDR3 DNA
TRBJ2-3 | - | - | TRBV20-1 | CSAYRADTQYF | TGCAGTGCTTACCGAGCAGATACGCAGTATTTT
TRBJ2-5 | - | - | TRBV15 | CATRDLHETQYF | TGTGCCACGCGGGATCTACACGAGACCCAGTACTTC
TRBJ2-3 | - | TRBD1 | TRBV19 | CATWTTGGSGDTQYF | TGTGCCACGTGGACCACAGGGGGCTCAGGAGATACGCAGTATTTT
TRBJ2-3 | - | - | TRBV5-6 | CASSTAANTQYF | TGTGCCAGCAGTACCGCGGCGAATACGCAGTATTTT
TRBJ1-1 | - | - | TRBV5-4 | CASSLFAGNTEAFF | TGTGCCAGCAGCTTGTTCGCGGGGAACACTGAAGCTTTCTTT
TRBJ1-4 | - | - | TRBV4-2 | CASSDLRNEKLFF | TGTGCCAGCAGCGATCTACGGAACGAAAAACTGTTTTTT
TRBJ1-2 | - | - | TRBV30 | CAWSVGLLFNYGYTF | TGTGCCTGGAGTGTGGGACTTCTCTTTAACTATGGCTACACCTTC
TRBJ2-7 | once | TRBD2 | TRBV18 | CASSPRLAGVGMHEQYF | TGTGCCAGCTCACCACGGCTAGCGGGGGTCGGTATGCACGAGCAGTACTTC
TRBJ1-1 | once | - | TRBV11-2 | CASSLHLNTEAFF | TGTGCCAGCAGCTTACATCTGAACACTGAAGCTTTCTTT
TRBJ1-2 | - | - | TRBV28 | CASSRGPGMDGYTF | TGTGCCAGCAGTCGAGGGCCGGGAATGGATGGCTACACCTTC
TRBJ1-2 | - | - | TRBV11-2 | CASSLDEANYGYTF | TGTGCCAGCAGTTTGGACGAGGCTAACTATGGCTACACCTTC
TRBJ2-7 | - | - | TRBV19 | CASSRSGQGIYEQYF | TGTGCCAGTAGTCGGTCAGGGCAGGGGATCTACGAGCAGTACTTC
TRBJ2-7 | - | - | TRBV21-1 | CASSKGPREAGEQYF | TGTGCCAGCAGCAAAGGTCCCAGGGAGGCTGGAGAGCAGTACTTC
TRBJ2-5 | - | TRBD2 | TRBV5-1 | CASSGASGGETQYF | TGCGCCAGCAGTGGGGCTAGCGGCGGGGAGACCCAGTACTTC
TRBJ1-6 | - | - | TRBV5-5 | CASSRWGDNSPLHF | TGTGCCAGCAGCCGTTGGGGGGATAATTCACCCCTCCACTTT
TRBJ1-6 | - | - | TRBV6-1 | CASSEVEPPLHF | TGTGCCAGCAGTGAAGTTGAGCCACCCCTCCACTTT
TRBJ1-1 | - | TRBD1 | TRBV5-6 | CASSLKQGGNTEAFF | TGTGCCAGCAGCTTAAAACAGGGGGGTAACACTGAAGCTTTCTTT
TRBJ1-2 | - | TRBD1 | TRBV11-2 | CASTIDRDHGYTF | TGTGCCAGCACCATCGACAGGGATCATGGCTACACCTTC
TRBJ2-1 | - | TRBD2 | TRBV4-3 | CASSQEGGDRGLAGYYDEQFF | TGCGCCAGCAGCCAAGAGGGGGGGGATAGAGGACTAGCGGGATATTACGATGAGCAGTTCTTC
TRBJ2-7 | - | TRBD2 | TRBV19 | CASSIRRLANEQYF | TGTGCCAGTAGTATAAGGCGACTAGCGAACGAGCAGTACTTC
TRBJ1-1 | - | TRBD1 | TRBV4-3 | CASSQDGQGNTEAFF | TGCGCCAGCAGCCAAGACGGACAGGGGAACACTGAAGCTTTCTTT
TRBJ1-3 | - | - | TRBV5-6 | CASSLTGGVPGEGNTIYF | TGTGCCAGCAGCTTGACCGGAGGGGTCCCAGGGGAAGGAAACACCATATATTTT
TRBJ2-5 | - | - | TRBV5-1 | CASSGGTAEETQYF | TGCGCCAGCAGCGGAGGGACAGCAGAAGAGACCCAGTACTTC
TRBJ2-1 | - | - | TRBV10-3 | CAISYSTVYNEQFF | TGTGCCATCAGTTACTCCACGGTCTACAATGAGCAGTTCTTC
TRBJ2-7 | - | TRBD2 | TRBV7-3 | CASSDETGTSGRAGSYEQYF | TGTGCCAGCAGCGACGAAACGGGGACTAGCGGGAGGGCAGGGTCCTACGAGCAGTACTTC
TRBJ2-3 | - | TRBD1 | TRBV7-9 | CASSRGQGLDTQYF | TGTGCCAGCAGCCGTGGACAGGGATTGGATACGCAGTATTTT
TRBJ2-7 | once | TRBD2 | TRBV7-3 | CASSLDSSGPYEQYF | TGTGCCAGCAGCTTAGACTCTAGCGGCCCCTACGAGCAGTACTTC